The clone carrying this TCR beta chain has more than one count but fewer than ten. Generated by immunoSEQ multiplex PCR, the TCRdb table keeps only in-frame clones and is missing some. Among roughly 32,000 clones listed, 75% to 95% were seen once. This sample was included in a study of T cells after posttransplantation cyclophosphamide. The naive gate required viable CD3+CD4+ or CD3+CD8+ cells with CCR7+CD45RA+CD45RO-CD95-CD27+CD28+ phenotype. Trimming cost V 0 bases and J 7 bases, with 12 bases left between them. The CDR3 sequence is 15 residues long. From germline, CDR1 is SNHLY and CDR2 FYNNEI. The chain uses TRBV2 and TRBJ1-4, with D possibly TRBD1 on 5 matching bases. The sample comprised naive CD4+ T cells sorted from PBMCs. The receptor was derived from a woman aged 55-75 years in good health, CMV-negative, and a related stem cell transplant donor. CDR3 coding DNA: TGTGCCAGCAGTGAAGCGTTGGGGGGTATTGAAAAACTGTTTTTT. Translated: CASSEALGGIEKLFF.